This TCR beta chain came from a study of blood T cell repertoires in COVID-19. The wider study: Samples taken during acute and convalescent COVID-19 were collected in the United States, Italy and Spain. Sources were T cells, B-cell-depleted T cells, or PBMCs; the material itself was cDNA or gDNA.

Germline CDR1 and CDR2: SEHNR and FQNEAQ (reference sequence). This CDR3 region has 14 residues. The ends lost 3 bases at V and 7 bases at J; junction bases unmatched: 4. The sample holds a few counts of this clone. TCRdb's table, derived via immunoSEQ multiplex PCR, lists solely in-frame clones and lacks some. The data hold roughly 200,000 clones, with about 83% observed a single time. The sample taken for sequencing was peripheral blood. This clonotype was obtained from a man in his sixties who had recovered from COVID-19. This chain uses TRBV7-9 with TRBJ2-1; TRBD2 aligns across 9 bases. CDR3 loop: CASSFGGRGNEQFF. The CDR3 DNA is TGTGCCAGCAGCTTCGGCGGGAGGGGGAATGAGCAGTTCTTC.